This TCR beta chain was sequenced in a study of spatial heterogeneity in lung cancer. Study-level information: Available PBMC from follow-up, collected a median of around two years after resection, underwent sequencing.

Every TCR cDNA molecule bore its own unique molecular identifier. In TCRdb, the 5' RACE reads were re-called with MiXCR into one record per CDR3 protein. The sample consists of some 110,000 distinct CDR3 sequences, 10% to 15% of them appearing once. CDR1 and CDR2 (germline): SNHLY, FYNNEI. The CDR3 covers 15 residues. Trimming removed 4 bases from V and 3 bases from J; junction bases left unmatched: 5. Time point described: blood at routine non-recurrence follow-up after resection. In each case, whole RNA from tumor, nontumor lung or frozen PBMC was sequenced unsorted. This chain connects TRBV2 to TRBJ2-5, with TRBD2 identical over 10 bases. This material consisted of PBMCs, taken at follow-up. The TCR was taken from a male donor with early-stage non-small cell lung cancer. CDR3 bases: TGTGCCAGCAGTGGATTAGCGGGGGGAAAAGAGACCCAGTACTTC. It specifies CASSGLAGGKETQYF. Full variable domain (remainder filled in from reference TRBV2 and TRBJ2-5): EPEVTQTPSHQVTQMGQEVILRCVPISNHLYFYWYRQILGQKVEFLVSFYNNEISEKSEIFDDQFSVERPDGSNFTLKIRSTKLEDSAMYFCASSGLAGGKETQYFGPGTRLLVL.